This T cell receptor beta chain was captured by sequencing in a study of T cell responses to AZD1222 COVID-19 vaccine. Study-wide results and caveats: Unmutated variant regions are reportedly targeted by nearly half of spike-specific TCRs. Seropositive AZD1222 recipients at baseline numbered only 6 or 7. Once two AZD1222 doses were given, Spike-specific TCR breadth and depth went up. Mostly white British, mostly female donors; authors suggested clonal diversity may be underestimated.

This clone is a singleton in its sample. The antigen is unknown. Some clones are missing from TCRdb's copy, which holds only in-frame ones; the method was immunoSEQ multiplex PCR. The table lists around 78,000 clones, approximately 86% of them singletons, with 4% to 5.5% in the top ten. This TCR came from an adult in good health. Sequenced material: peripheral blood, taken on day 0 of MenACWY control vaccination.

CDR3 bases: TGTGCCACCAGCCCCGAGTGGGGGGCGAGGATCACTGAAGCTTTCTTT. This encodes CATSPEWGARITEAFF. The gene calls are TRBV15 and TRBJ1-1; D might be TRBD1 (6 bases). Germline V lookup: CDR1 LNHNV, CDR2 YYDKDF (reference sequence). Deletions cut 5 bases from V and 4 bases from J, with 20 bases between. The CDR3 spans 16 residues.